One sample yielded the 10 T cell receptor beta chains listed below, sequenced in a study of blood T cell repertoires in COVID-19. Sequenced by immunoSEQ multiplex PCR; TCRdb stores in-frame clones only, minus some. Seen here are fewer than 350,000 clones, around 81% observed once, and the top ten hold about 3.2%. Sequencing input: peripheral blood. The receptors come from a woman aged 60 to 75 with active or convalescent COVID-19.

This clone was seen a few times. CDR3 sequence reads: CASSLDGDRAGTEAFF. The CDR3 DNA reads TGTGCCAGCAGTCTAGATGGGGACAGGGCCGGGACTGAAGCTTTCTTT. The chain employs TRBV9 and TRBJ1-1; 9 positions match TRBD1. V was clipped by 5 bases and J by 5 bases; unmatched bases: 13. CDR3 length: 16 residues. From germline, CDR1 is SGDLS and CDR2 YYNGEE. The full variable domain, completed using reference TRBV9 and TRBJ1-1, is DSGVTQTPKHLITATGQRVTLRCSPRSGDLSVYWYQQSLDQGLQFLIQYYNGEERAKGNILERFSAQQFPDLHSELNLSSLELGDSALYFCASSLDGDRAGTEAFFGQGTRLTVV.

The CDR3: CASSRGLNTDTQYF. DNA of the CDR3: TGCGCCAGCAGCCGCGGACTCAACACAGATACGCAGTATTTT. The chain has TRBV4-1 and TRBJ2-3; tentative D call: TRBD2 (5 bases). Trimming pared 4 bases from V and 2 bases from J, leaving 10 bases between. The CDR3 consists of 14 residues. Germline CDR1 MGHRA, CDR2 YSYEKL.

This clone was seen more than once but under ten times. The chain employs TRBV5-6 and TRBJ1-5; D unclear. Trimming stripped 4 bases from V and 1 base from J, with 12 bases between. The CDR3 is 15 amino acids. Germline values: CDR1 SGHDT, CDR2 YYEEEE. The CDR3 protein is CASSRAWESNQPQHF. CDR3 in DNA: TGTGCCAGCAGCCGGGCCTGGGAGAGCAATCAGCCCCAGCATTTT.

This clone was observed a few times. CDR3 sequence (DNA): TGTGCCAGCAGCCCCCTTAGGACTGGCACCGGGGAGCTGTTTTTT. Its translation: CASSPLRTGTGELFF. This rearrangement joins TRBV7-3 to TRBJ2-2; TRBD2 might be the D (5 bases). V gave up 5 bases and J gave up 4 bases, with 14 bases separating them. The V gene's germline CDR1 is SGHTA and CDR2 FQGTGA. This CDR3 region has 15 residues.

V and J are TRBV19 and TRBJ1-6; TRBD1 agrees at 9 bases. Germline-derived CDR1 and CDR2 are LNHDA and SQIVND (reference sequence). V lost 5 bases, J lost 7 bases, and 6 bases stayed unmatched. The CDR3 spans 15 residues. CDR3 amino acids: CASSPRDRANSPLHF. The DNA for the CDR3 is TGTGCCAGTAGTCCTCGGGACAGGGCCAATTCACCCCTCCACTTT.

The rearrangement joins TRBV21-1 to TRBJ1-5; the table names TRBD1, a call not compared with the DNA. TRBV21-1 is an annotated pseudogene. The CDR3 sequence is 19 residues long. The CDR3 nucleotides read TGTGCCAGCAGCAAAGCGAACGGGACAGGGGGCAGAAGCAATCAGCCCCAGCATTTT. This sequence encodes CASSKANGTGGRSNQPQHF.

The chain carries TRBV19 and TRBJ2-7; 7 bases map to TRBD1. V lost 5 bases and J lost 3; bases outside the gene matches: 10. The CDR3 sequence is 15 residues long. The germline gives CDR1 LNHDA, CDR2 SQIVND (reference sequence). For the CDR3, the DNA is TGTGCCAGTAGTGGCGACAGGGACCCGTTCTACGAGCAGTACTTC. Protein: CASSGDRDPFYEQYF.

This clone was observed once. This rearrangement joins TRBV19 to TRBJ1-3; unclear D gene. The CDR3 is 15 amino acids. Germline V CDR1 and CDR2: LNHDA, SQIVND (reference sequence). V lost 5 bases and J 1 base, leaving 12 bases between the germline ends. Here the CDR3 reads CASSEGRRSGNTIYF. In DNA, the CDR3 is TGTGCCAGTAGTGAAGGCCGGAGGTCTGGAAACACCATATATTTT.

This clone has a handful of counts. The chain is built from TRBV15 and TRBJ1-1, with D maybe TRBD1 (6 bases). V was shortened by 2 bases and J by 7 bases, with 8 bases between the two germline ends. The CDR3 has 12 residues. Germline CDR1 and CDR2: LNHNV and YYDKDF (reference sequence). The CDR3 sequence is CATSRKGDEAFF. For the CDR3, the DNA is TGTGCCACCAGCAGAAAGGGGGATGAAGCTTTCTTT.

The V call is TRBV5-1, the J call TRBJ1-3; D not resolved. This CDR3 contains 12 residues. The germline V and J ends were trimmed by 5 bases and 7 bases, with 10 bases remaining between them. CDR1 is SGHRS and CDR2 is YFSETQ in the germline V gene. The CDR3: CASREEGNTIYF. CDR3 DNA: TGCGCCAGCAGGGAGGAAGGGAACACCATATATTTT.